The 5 T cell receptor beta chains below all came from one sample that was sequenced in a study of shared clonotypes between healthy human individuals. Assay used: immunoSEQ multiplex PCR; TCRdb lists only in-frame clones, some missing. This sample carries over a million clones, approximately 80% of them seen once, and the ten largest clones take 0.61%. Sequenced sample: memory CD4+ T cells from PBMCs. Indicated subset: CD45RA-negative fraction. The receptor set was obtained from a man aged 18-30 years in good health. Some clones in this sample may be carry-over from other donors' samples.

This sequence joins TRBV28 and TRBJ1-5; D unresolved. The CDR3 totals 11 residues. Germline-derived CDR1 and CDR2 are MDHEN and SYDVKM. Trimming removed 8 bases from V and 4 bases from J, with 6 bases in between. The CDR3, as DNA: TGTGCCAGCGAAGGGAATCAGCCCCAGCATTTT. This gives the protein CASEGNQPQHF.

V gene TRBV2 combines with J gene TRBJ1-1, with D uncertain. Germline V gene data show CDR1 as SNHLY and CDR2 as FYNNEI. Trimming removed 3 bases from V and 5 bases from J, with 10 bases in between. There are 13 residues in the CDR3. The CDR3 DNA follows: TGTGCCAGCAGTGAGGAATCCGGGACTGAAGCTTTCTTT. Its protein is CASSEESGTEAFF.

The V and J genes are TRBV7-9 and TRBJ1-2; D uncertain. Deletions cut 0 bases from V and 4 bases from J, with 6 bases between. The germline V gene encodes CDR1 SEHNR and CDR2 FQNEAQ (reference sequence). The length of the CDR3 is 13 residues. The CDR3 loop is CASSLAGRYGYTF. The CDR3 DNA reads as TGTGCCAGCAGCTTAGCCGGACGCTATGGCTACACCTTC.

The chain has TRBV6-6 and TRBJ2-5; 8 bases fit TRBD2. The CDR3 contains 15 residues. The V gene's germline CDR1 is MNHNY and CDR2 SVGAGI (reference sequence). V lost 6 bases to trimming and J lost 2 bases; unmatched junction nucleotides: 8. The CDR3, as DNA: TGTGCCAGCAGCCAAAGCGGGAGAATACAAGAGACCCAGTACTTC. Translated, it gives CASSQSGRIQETQYF.

The CDR3 DNA reads as TGCGCCAGCAGCTCGACTAGCTCCCAAGAGACCCAGTACTTC. This encodes CASSSTSSQETQYF. V and J are TRBV5-1 and TRBJ2-5; 7 bases match TRBD2. The germline CDR1 and CDR2 sequences are SGHRS and YFSETQ. With V trimmed by 3 bases and J by 1 base, 3 bases remained unmatched. The CDR3 is made up of 14 amino acids.